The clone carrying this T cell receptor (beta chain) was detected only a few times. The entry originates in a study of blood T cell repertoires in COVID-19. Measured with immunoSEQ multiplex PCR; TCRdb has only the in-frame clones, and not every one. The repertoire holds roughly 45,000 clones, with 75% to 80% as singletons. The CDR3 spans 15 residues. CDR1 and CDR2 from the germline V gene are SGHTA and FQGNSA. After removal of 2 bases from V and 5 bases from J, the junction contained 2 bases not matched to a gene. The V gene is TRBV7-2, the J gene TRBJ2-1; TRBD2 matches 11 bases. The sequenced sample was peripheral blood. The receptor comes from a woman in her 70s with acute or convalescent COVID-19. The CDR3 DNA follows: TGTGCCAGCAGCTTAACGGGACTAGCGGACAATGAGCAGTTCTTC. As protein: CASSLTGLADNEQFF.